The source of this T cell receptor beta chain is a study of T cells after yellow fever vaccination. CDR1 is SGHRS and CDR2 is YFSETQ in the germline V gene. The CDR3 has 12 amino acids. Trimming shortened V by 4 bases and J by 4 bases, and 9 bases separated the two germline ends. MiXCR, run by TCRdb on the 5' RACE reads, gives a single entry per CDR3 protein. The sample holds nearly 550,000 distinct CDR3 sequences; 19% are singletons and the top ten take approximately 14%. The rearrangement joins TRBV5-1 to TRBJ2-7; D not certain. This clonotype was obtained from a man between 25 and 39 years old who received the YFV17D yellow fever vaccine. The sequences come from PBMCs, collected 15 days after the yellow fever booster vaccination. CDR3 bases: TGCGCCAGCAGCCCAAGGGTATACGAGCAGTACTTC. Its translation: CASSPRVYEQYF.